A selection of T cell receptor beta chains follows, all from one sample in a study of blood T cell repertoires in COVID-19. Sequenced by immunoSEQ multiplex PCR; TCRdb stores in-frame clones only, minus some. In the table there are 250,000 to 400,000 clones, approximately 87% of which are singletons. The sample consisted of PBMCs or T cells enriched from blood (not recorded which). The receptor source for this set is a woman in her 30s who had recovered from COVID-19. Both conserved end residues are part of each CDR3. D genes are given only for firm matches. The listing skips clone size in some rows; elsewhere it reads once, few, many or a size class.

J: TRBJ2-3; D: NA; size: NA; V: TRBV11-3; CDR3: CASSLRAGTFTDTQYF; DNA: TGTGCCAGCAGCTTAAGGGCAGGGACTTTCACAGATACGCAGTATTTT
J: TRBJ1-5; D: TRBD1; size: NA; V: TRBV7-8; CDR3: CASSDGTGYQPQHF; DNA: TGTGCCAGCAGCGATGGGACAGGGTATCAGCCCCAGCATTTT
J: TRBJ1-5; D: NA; size: few; V: TRBV6-2/TRBV6-3; CDR3: CASSHRGQPQHF; DNA: TGTGCCAGCAGCCATAGGGGGCAGCCCCAGCATTTT
J: TRBJ1-2; D: NA; size: NA; V: TRBV3-1/TRBV3-2; CDR3: CASSPNRAPGYTF; DNA: TGTGCCAGCAGCCCCAACAGGGCCCCTGGCTACACCTTC
J: TRBJ2-2; D: TRBD2; size: NA; V: TRBV10-1; CDR3: CASSVAGTNTGELFF; DNA: TGCGCCAGCAGTGTAGCGGGGACGAACACCGGGGAGCTGTTTTTT
J: TRBJ1-2; D: NA; size: NA; V: TRBV5-6; CDR3: CASSLERGQKGTF; DNA: TGTGCCAGCAGCTTGGAAAGAGGACAGAAAGGGACCTTC
J: TRBJ1-3; D: NA; size: NA; V: TRBV7-9; CDR3: CATRWQAAGPGNTIYF; DNA: TGTGCCACCCGCTGGCAGGCCGCGGGTCCTGGAAACACCATATATTTT
J: TRBJ1-3; D: NA; size: NA; V: TRBV3-1/TRBV3-2; CDR3: CASSQDLTEGNTIYF; DNA: TGTGCCAGCAGCCAAGATCTTACAGAGGGAAACACCATATATTTT
J: TRBJ1-2; D: TRBD1; size: NA; V: TRBV19; CDR3: CASSTANRGIDYGYTF; DNA: TGTGCCAGTAGTACCGCAAACAGGGGGATCGACTATGGCTACACCTTC
J: TRBJ2-2; D: NA; size: NA; V: TRBV11-2; CDR3: CASSLVRGFTGELFF; DNA: TGTGCCAGCAGCTTAGTAAGAGGGTTCACCGGGGAGCTGTTTTTT
J: TRBJ1-2; D: TRBD1; size: NA; V: TRBV5-1; CDR3: CASSLAGQVYGYTF; DNA: TGCGCCAGCAGCTTGGCGGGACAGGTCTATGGCTACACCTTC
J: TRBJ2-7; D: TRBD2; size: NA; V: TRBV7-9; CDR3: CASSFGGGFYEQYF; DNA: TGTGCCAGCAGCTTCGGCGGGGGATTTTACGAGCAGTACTTC
J: TRBJ1-4; D: TRBD1; size: NA; V: TRBV7-3; CDR3: CASSLTGATNEKLFF; DNA: TGTGCCAGCAGCCTGACAGGGGCAACTAATGAAAAACTGTTTTTT
J: TRBJ1-6; D: NA; size: NA; V: TRBV5-1; CDR3: CASSLGQGLSPLHF; DNA: TGCGCCAGCAGCCTAGGGCAGGGCCTTTCACCCCTCCACTTT
J: TRBJ1-4; D: NA; size: NA; V: TRBV6-5; CDR3: CASSPTIDSPEKLFF; DNA: TGTGCCAGCAGCCCGACCATTGACAGCCCTGAAAAACTGTTTTTT
J: TRBJ1-3; D: NA; size: NA; V: TRBV21-1; CDR3: CASSKARGTREKAGNTIYF; DNA: TGTGCCAGCAGCAAAGCGCGGGGTACACGGGAAAAGGCTGGAAACACCATATATTTT
J: TRBJ1-2; D: NA; size: NA; V: TRBV19; CDR3: CASSILGGPYGYTF; DNA: TGTGCCAGTAGTATCCTAGGGGGTCCCTATGGCTACACCTTC
J: TRBJ1-3; D: TRBD1; size: NA; V: TRBV13; CDR3: CASSLERTGSGNTIYF; DNA: TGTGCCAGCAGCTTAGAACGGACAGGGTCTGGAAACACCATATATTTT
J: TRBJ2-5; D: NA; size: NA; V: TRBV10-3; CDR3: CATGRSDQETQYF; DNA: TGTGCCACAGGCCGTTCGGACCAAGAGACCCAGTACTTC
J: TRBJ2-5; D: TRBD1; size: NA; V: TRBV19; CDR3: CASSPTGAQETQYF; DNA: TGTGCCAGTAGTCCTACAGGGGCGCAAGAGACCCAGTACTTC
J: TRBJ2-3; D: NA; size: NA; V: TRBV12-3/TRBV12-4; CDR3: CASSFGDTQYF; DNA: TGTGCCAGCAGTTTCGGAGATACGCAGTATTTT
J: TRBJ1-3; D: NA; size: NA; V: TRBV7-6; CDR3: CASSLALGGGNTIYF; DNA: TGTGCCAGCAGCTTAGCCCTAGGGGGAGGAAACACCATATATTTT
J: TRBJ1-3; D: NA; size: NA; V: TRBV4-1; CDR3: CASSQDPAGFSGNTIYF; DNA: TGCGCCAGCAGCCAAGATCCGGCAGGGTTCTCTGGAAACACCATATATTTT
J: TRBJ2-1; D: TRBD2; size: NA; V: TRBV19; CDR3: CASTRTSGGWSYNEQFF; DNA: TGTGCCAGTACCAGGACTAGCGGGGGGTGGAGTTACAATGAGCAGTTCTTC
J: TRBJ1-3; D: TRBD1; size: NA; V: TRBV4-2; CDR3: CASSLGQEVISGNTIYF; DNA: TGTGCCAGCAGCCTTGGACAGGAGGTTATCTCTGGAAACACCATATATTTT
J: TRBJ2-5; D: TRBD2; size: NA; V: TRBV9; CDR3: CASSPPGGWETQYF; DNA: TGTGCCAGCAGCCCCCCGGGGGGTTGGGAGACCCAGTACTTC
J: TRBJ1-5; D: NA; size: once; V: TRBV19; CDR3: CASSMEQGRNQPQHF; DNA: TGTGCCAGTAGTATGGAGCAGGGAAGGAATCAGCCCCAGCATTTT
J: TRBJ1-1; D: NA; size: once; V: TRBV7-9; CDR3: CASSLNREGTEAFF; DNA: TGTGCCAGCAGCTTAAACAGGGAGGGAACTGAAGCTTTCTTT
J: TRBJ1-6; D: TRBD1; size: once; V: TRBV2; CDR3: CASRKDRVGNSPLHF; DNA: TGTGCCAGCAGGAAAGACAGGGTCGGTAATTCACCCCTCCACTTT
J: TRBJ2-1; D: TRBD2; size: NA; V: TRBV5-8; CDR3: CASSFAGGGYNEQFF; DNA: TGTGCCAGCAGCTTTGCGGGGGGCGGTTACAATGAGCAGTTCTTC
J: TRBJ2-5; D: NA; size: NA; V: TRBV3-1/TRBV3-2; CDR3: CASSQDFGDEGTQYF; DNA: TGTGCCAGCAGCCAAGATTTCGGGGATGAGGGGACCCAGTACTTC
J: TRBJ1-2; D: TRBD1; size: NA; V: TRBV30; CDR3: CAWERQGEDYGYTF; DNA: TGTGCCTGGGAACGACAGGGAGAAGACTATGGCTACACCTTC
J: TRBJ1-2; D: NA; size: NA; V: TRBV4-1; CDR3: CASSQPRAGIAYGYTF; DNA: TGCGCCAGCAGCCAACCACGGGCGGGGATCGCCTACGGCTACACCTTC
J: TRBJ1-4; D: NA; size: NA; V: TRBV19; CDR3: CASSIGGIEKLFF; DNA: TGTGCCAGTAGTATCGGAGGCATTGAAAAACTGTTTTTT
J: TRBJ2-7; D: TRBD1; size: NA; V: TRBV12-3/TRBV12-4; CDR3: CASSPTGRLEQYF; DNA: TGTGCCAGCAGTCCGACAGGGAGACTCGAGCAGTACTTC
J: TRBJ2-3; D: TRBD2; size: NA; V: TRBV6-1; CDR3: CASSEPRGGTDTQYF; DNA: TGTGCCAGCAGTGAGCCGCGGGGGGGCACAGATACGCAGTATTTT
J: TRBJ1-1; D: NA; size: few; V: TRBV19; CDR3: CASTKLRDPGGVGETEAFF; DNA: TGTGCCAGTACGAAGCTACGGGACCCGGGAGGTGTGGGGGAGACTGAAGCTTTCTTT
J: TRBJ2-3; D: NA; size: NA; V: TRBV4-1; CDR3: CASSQQGTDTQYF; DNA: TGCGCCAGCAGCCAGCAGGGAACAGATACGCAGTATTTT
J: TRBJ2-7; D: NA; size: NA; V: TRBV5-6; CDR3: CASSPRSPRRGEQYF; DNA: TGTGCCAGCAGCCCCCGTTCGCCCCGCAGAGGGGAGCAGTACTTC
J: TRBJ2-5; D: NA; size: NA; V: TRBV5-1; CDR3: CASSAAGTAAETQYF; DNA: TGCGCCAGCAGCGCAGCCGGGACTGCCGCAGAGACCCAGTACTTC
J: TRBJ2-7; D: NA; size: NA; V: TRBV7-2; CDR3: CASSPARLRGEQYF; DNA: TGTGCCAGCAGCCCCGCGCGACTACGGGGCGAGCAGTACTTC
J: TRBJ1-1; D: TRBD1; size: NA; V: TRBV18; CDR3: CASSPRQGQTEAFF; DNA: TGTGCCAGCTCACCACGACAGGGACAAACTGAAGCTTTCTTT
J: TRBJ2-7; D: TRBD1; size: once; V: TRBV10-3; CDR3: CAITQGQSSSYEQYF; DNA: TGTGCCATCACCCAGGGACAGTCGAGCTCCTACGAGCAGTACTTC
J: TRBJ1-2; D: NA; size: once; V: TRBV7-9; CDR3: CASSFSPYYGYTF; DNA: TGTGCCAGCAGCTTTTCTCCTTACTATGGCTACACCTTC
J: TRBJ2-3; D: TRBD2; size: NA; V: TRBV5-6; CDR3: CASSLGLAGATDTQYF; DNA: TGTGCCAGCAGCCTCGGACTAGCGGGGGCCACAGATACGCAGTATTTT
J: TRBJ1-2; D: NA; size: few; V: TRBV28; CDR3: CASSFRGQFNYGYTF; DNA: TGTGCCAGCAGTTTCCGCGGACAGTTCAACTATGGCTACACCTTC
J: TRBJ2-6; D: NA; size: NA; V: TRBV11-3; CDR3: CASSSTGSGANVLTF; DNA: TGTGCCAGCAGCTCTACAGGATCCGGGGCCAACGTCCTGACTTTC
J: TRBJ1-2; D: NA; size: NA; V: TRBV7-2; CDR3: CASSLGQAETYGYTF; DNA: TGTGCCAGCAGCTTAGGGCAGGCTGAGACGTATGGCTACACCTTC
J: TRBJ1-6; D: TRBD1; size: few; V: TRBV19; CDR3: CASSPGQGNSYNSPLHF; DNA: TGTGCCAGTAGTCCGGGACAGGGCAACTCCTATAATTCACCCCTCCACTTT